The rows below give T cell receptor beta chains drawn from one sample of a study of cytomegalovirus exposure and HLA in healthy donors. The method was immunoSEQ multiplex PCR; TCRdb's version includes in-frame clones alone and lacks a portion of them. The sample contains under 200,000 clones, approximately 86% of which appear only once. The sequencing input was PBMCs. All receptors derive from a woman in her 30s in good health and CMV-seronegative. Each CDR3 is given with its conserved first and last residue. D genes are given only for firm matches. Clone size is stated in some rows and not others, as once, few, many or a class when expanded.

TRBD1	.	TRBV19	TRBJ2-7	TGTGCCAGTACCACCGACAGGGAAGGGTTCCACGAGCAGTACTTC	CASTTDREGFHEQYF
TRBD1	.	TRBV19	TRBJ2-2	TGTGCCAGTTGGACCCAACTGGGGACAGCGAACACCGGGGAGCTGTTTTTT	CASWTQLGTANTGELFF
TRBD2	.	TRBV7-3	TRBJ2-3	TGTGCCAGCAGCCTGGGACTACCCACAGATACGCAGTATTTT	CASSLGLPTDTQYF
.	.	TRBV6-6	TRBJ1-2	TGTGCCAGCAGTCAAACTACGGGGAGCTACACCTTC	CASSQTTGSYTF
TRBD2	.	TRBV29-1	TRBJ2-1	TGCAGCGCCACCGGGACTAGCGGGAGGTGGTCCTACAATGAGCAGTTCTTC	CSATGTSGRWSYNEQFF
.	.	TRBV6-5	TRBJ2-1	TGTGCCAGCAGTTACTCGAGGGGGTCCTACAATGAGCAGTTCTTC	CASSYSRGSYNEQFF
TRBD2	.	TRBV25-1	TRBJ2-1	TGTGCCAGCAGTGACGGGGGGGCGTACAATGAGCAGTTCTTC	CASSDGGAYNEQFF
.	few	TRBV5-1	TRBJ2-3	TGCGCCAGCAGCTCGGGTAGCACAGATACGCAGTATTTT	CASSSGSTDTQYF
TRBD1	once	TRBV15	TRBJ2-6	TGTGCCACCAGCAGCTACGGGACAGGGGGCGCTGGGGCCAACGTCCTGACTTTC	CATSSYGTGGAGANVLTF
.	.	TRBV5-5	TRBJ1-5	TGTGCCAGCAGCTTCGGGGGAAATCAGCCCCAGCATTTT	CASSFGGNQPQHF
TRBD1	.	TRBV6-1	TRBJ2-7	TGTGCCAGCTTCGGGAAGGGACAGGGCTACGAGCAGTACTTC	CASFGKGQGYEQYF
TRBD1	.	TRBV28	TRBJ1-5	TGTGCCAGCAGTTTGTACAGGGGAACGGGTCAGCCCCAGCATTTT	CASSLYRGTGQPQHF
.	.	TRBV18	TRBJ2-3	TGTGCCAGCTCACCGGGGACAAGCACAGATACGCAGTATTTT	CASSPGTSTDTQYF
TRBD2	.	TRBV13	TRBJ2-7	TGTGCCAGCAGCTCAAACTTTCGGACTAGCGGCGAGCAGTACTTC	CASSSNFRTSGEQYF
TRBD1	.	TRBV5-4	TRBJ2-7	TGTGCCAGCAGCTTGGGAGGGACAGGGGTAAACGAGCAGTACTTC	CASSLGGTGVNEQYF
.	once	TRBV6-1	TRBJ2-7	TGTGCCAGCAGCGCGCCCCGAGCCTACTACGAGCAGTACTTC	CASSAPRAYYEQYF
TRBD1	.	TRBV29-1	TRBJ1-1	TGCAGCGCTTACGACAGGGGGGGCGTTGGCTTCTTT	CSAYDRGGVGFF
TRBD1	few	TRBV6-5	TRBJ2-7	TGTGCCAGCAGTTACAGGGGGGACAGGGGTTACGAGCAGTACTTC	CASSYRGDRGYEQYF
TRBD1	.	TRBV5-6	TRBJ1-5	TGTGCCAGCAGCCTGGGGACAGTTGGGCCCCAGCATTTT	CASSLGTVGPQHF
TRBD1	.	TRBV2	TRBJ1-2	TGTGCCAGCAGTTGGGACAGTCCCTATGGCTACACCTTC	CASSWDSPYGYTF
.	.	TRBV5-1	TRBJ2-7	TGCGCCAGCAGCTTGGGCCAGGTTGCCGAGCAGTACTTC	CASSLGQVAEQYF
.	.	TRBV12-2	TRBJ1-2	TGTGCAAGTCGCTTATGGGGCCATTACTATGGCTACACCTTC	CASRLWGHYYGYTF
.	.	TRBV23-1	TRBJ2-1	TGCGCCAGCAGTCAATCGCGGGGTAGTGAGCAGTTCTTC	CASSQSRGSEQFF
.	.	TRBV10-2	TRBJ2-2	TGCGCCAGCAGTGAGGCCCTTGGGCGGGCCACCGGGGAGCTGTTTTTT	CASSEALGRATGELFF
.	.	TRBV7-2	TRBJ2-7	TGTGCCAGCAGCTTAATATCATCGCGGGGTTACGAGCAGTACTTC	CASSLISSRGYEQYF
.	.	TRBV9	TRBJ2-2	TGTGCCAGCAGCGTAAGGGGAAACACCGGGGAGCTGTTTTTT	CASSVRGNTGELFF
.	.	TRBV5-1	TRBJ2-2	TGCGCCAGCAGCCCATCTGGAGGTTACACCGGGGAGCTGTTTTTT	CASSPSGGYTGELFF
.	few	TRBV6-6	TRBJ2-3	TGTGCCAGCACCTTAACGGGGGGCACAGATACGCAGTATTTT	CASTLTGGTDTQYF
TRBD1	.	TRBV6-1	TRBJ1-2	TGTGCCAGCAGTGAAGACAGGGGGTATGGCTACACCTTC	CASSEDRGYGYTF
.	few	TRBV6-1	TRBJ1-2	TGTGCCAGCAGTGAAATAGACAGGTGGGGCTACACCTTC	CASSEIDRWGYTF
TRBD2	.	TRBV5-5	TRBJ2-7	TGTGCCAGCAGCTCACCTAGCGGAACCTACGAGCAGTACTTC	CASSSPSGTYEQYF
.	.	TRBV29-1	TRBJ2-7	TGCAGCGCCTACGGGACACCCCCCGACGAGCAGTACTTC	CSAYGTPPDEQYF
TRBD1	once	TRBV28	TRBJ1-2	TGTGCCAGCACGGGTGGACCAGGGGGGTATGGCTACACTTTC	CASTGGPGGYGYTF
.	.	TRBV19	TRBJ1-1	TGTGCCAGTAGTATAACGAACAGTCCCACTGAAGCTTTCTTT	CASSITNSPTEAFF
TRBD2	.	TRBV11-2	TRBJ2-7	TGTGCCAGCAGCTTGTTAGCGGGGGCATCCCATTACGAGCAGTACTTC	CASSLLAGASHYEQYF
TRBD1	.	TRBV19	TRBJ2-1	TGTGCCAGTAGTTCCATCTTGCTTTCGGGACAGGTATCTTACAATGAGCAGTTCTTC	CASSSILLSGQVSYNEQFF
.	once	TRBV28	TRBJ2-1	TGTGCCAGCACCCCCGAGACTCCTAACCATGAGCAGTTCTTC	CASTPETPNHEQFF
.	.	TRBV29-1	TRBJ2-1	TGCAGCGTTGAGGCAGCCCGGGTAAATGAGCAGTTCTTC	CSVEAARVNEQFF
.	.	TRBV11-2	TRBJ2-5	TGTGCCAGCAGCTTAGGGTCGGGCGGAGGGTACCAAGAGACCCAGTACTTC	CASSLGSGGGYQETQYF
TRBD1	few	TRBV5-5	TRBJ1-5	TGTGCCAGCAGCAGGGGGACAGGGACGCATCAGCCCCAGCATTTT	CASSRGTGTHQPQHF
.	.	TRBV7-7	TRBJ2-1	TGTGCTAGCAGCTTATACCTAAACAATGAGCAGTTCTTC	CASSLYLNNEQFF
.	once	TRBV19	TRBJ1-4	TGTGCCAGTAGTATCACCGGTCGCTTAGGACAGAGGGAAAAACTGTTTTTT	CASSITGRLGQREKLFF
TRBD2	.	TRBV29-1	TRBJ2-3	TGCAGCGTCCCCGGGGGGGCGAGCACAGATACGCAGTATTTT	CSVPGGASTDTQYF
TRBD2	.	TRBV9	TRBJ2-3	TGTGCCAGCAGCGAAGACCTAGCGGGGGGCACAGATACGCAGTATTTT	CASSEDLAGGTDTQYF
TRBD1	.	TRBV28	TRBJ2-7	TGTGCCAGCAGTAATACCGGGACAGGGTTCTACGAGCAGTACTTC	CASSNTGTGFYEQYF
TRBD1	.	TRBV6-1	TRBJ2-7	TGTGCCAGCAGTGATCTGGGACAGGAAATACCCTACGAGCAGTACTTC	CASSDLGQEIPYEQYF
.	few	TRBV20-1	TRBJ2-5	TGCAGTGGACAGGACCAAGAGACCCAGTACTTC	CSGQDQETQYF
.	many	TRBV11-3	TRBJ1-1	TGTGCCAGCAGCCCCCGGGACAAGGGGCCTGAAGCTTTCTTT	CASSPRDKGPEAFF
TRBD1	.	TRBV6-1	TRBJ2-7	TGTGCCAGCAGTGGGGACAGGGTTGTATACGAGCAGTACTTC	CASSGDRVVYEQYF
.	few	TRBV5-1	TRBJ2-5	TGCGCCAGCAGCCGAGCGGACGGACAAGAGACCCAGTACTTC	CASSRADGQETQYF
TRBD2	.	TRBV2	TRBJ2-1	TGTGCCAGCATGAAGCTAGCGGGGTACAATGAGCAGTTCTTC	CASMKLAGYNEQFF
TRBD1	.	TRBV7-2	TRBJ1-4	TGTGCCAGCAGCCCAGGGGGAAACAATGAAAAACTGTTTTTT	CASSPGGNNEKLFF
TRBD2	once	TRBV6-5	TRBJ2-1	TGTGCCAGCTCCCAAAGTCTGGGCGGGAGCTCGGAGCAGTTCTTC	CASSQSLGGSSEQFF
TRBD2	once	TRBV5-1	TRBJ2-5	TGCGCCAGCAGCTTCCGACTAGCGGGAGGATCGGAGACCCAGTACTTC	CASSFRLAGGSETQYF
TRBD2	.	TRBV14	TRBJ2-3	TGTGCCAGCAGCACCCGACTTAGCGGGGGGGCCTTTAGCACAGATACGCAGTATTTT	CASSTRLSGGAFSTDTQYF
.	.	TRBV10-2	TRBJ1-5	TGCGCCAGCAGTCTTTTCGGGACACCACGTAGCAATCAGCCCCAGCATTTT	CASSLFGTPRSNQPQHF
TRBD1	.	TRBV28	TRBJ2-7	TGTGCCAGCAGTCCTCGACAGGGGAAGCAGTACTTC	CASSPRQGKQYF
.	.	TRBV7-9	TRBJ2-5	TGTGCCAGCAGCTTATTGGGCAGCTTCAGGGAGACCCAGTACTTC	CASSLLGSFRETQYF
.	.	TRBV2	TRBJ2-5	TGTGCCACCAACCGGGAGCTAGCCAAAGAGACCCAGTACTTC	CATNRELAKETQYF